This T cell receptor beta chain was sequenced for a study of shared T cell receptors in the human thymus. The trim removed 4 bases at V and 4 bases at J, leaving 13 bases unmatched. Germline V CDR1 and CDR2: SGDLS, YYNGEE. This CDR3 spans 16 amino acids. Some clones are missing from TCRdb's copy, which holds only in-frame ones; the method was immunoSEQ multiplex PCR. The data show 640,000 or so clones, 70% to 90% seen once. This same sample was also part of a study on human thymus T cells. In that study: Donation came from healthy Finnish infants having corrective surgery for congenital heart defects. Surgeons resected thymus tissue during corrective heart surgery. Unrelated individuals reportedly shared highly overlapping thymic TCR repertoires.

The gene calls are TRBV9 and TRBJ1-2, with TRBD1 matching over 7 bases. The receptor was isolated from a boy younger than two with a congenital heart defect. Sequenced input: thymocytes. CDR3 nucleotides: TGTGCCAGCAGCCTCCGCAGGGACGGGACAGTCTATGGCTACACCTTC. This codes for CASSLRRDGTVYGYTF.